Following are 16 T cell receptor beta chains from one sample sequenced in a study of blood T cell repertoires in COVID-19. Assay used: immunoSEQ multiplex PCR; TCRdb lists only in-frame clones, some missing. The sample shows some 240,000 clones, around 87% of them seen only once. Sequenced: peripheral blood. The receptors stem from a woman aged 55-70 years with COVID-19, enrolled during active disease.

V and J are TRBV5-4 and TRBJ2-7; D call uncertain. The CDR3 runs 15 residues. V was clipped by 0 bases and J by 3 bases, with 13 bases between them. Germline CDR1 is SGHNT and CDR2 is YYREEE (reference sequence). The CDR3 reads CASSLEQAYLYEQYF. DNA of the CDR3: TGTGCCAGCAGCTTGGAGCAGGCCTACCTCTACGAGCAGTACTTC.

The chain is built from TRBV18 and TRBJ2-1; no firm D call. With 6 bases removed from V and 0 bases from J, the gap between germline ends came to 6 bases. The CDR3 totals 13 residues. Germline V gene sequence: CDR1 KGHSH, CDR2 LQKENI. CDR3 bases: TGTGCCAGCTCCCTTAACTCCTACAATGAGCAGTTCTTC. The encoded protein is CASSLNSYNEQFF.

The V and J genes are TRBV6-5 and TRBJ1-5; the D gene is possibly TRBD1 (6 bases). CDR3 length equals 15 residues. Trimming cost V 6 bases and J 3 bases, with 15 bases left between them. Per the germline V gene, CDR1 is MNHEY and CDR2 is SVGAGI. This chain's CDR3 is CASSLGGGNNQPQHF. CDR3 nucleotides: TGTGCCAGCAGCCTAGGGGGGGGAAACAATCAGCCCCAGCATTTT.

The CDR3 DNA sequence: TGTGCCAGCTCCTCACAGGGCGGATCGAACACCGGGGAGCTGTTTTTT. Amino acid sequence: CASSSQGGSNTGELFF. The V call is TRBV18, the J call TRBJ2-2, with D maybe TRBD1 (6 bases). Germline CDR1 reads KGHSH; CDR2 reads LQKENI. Trimming pared 6 bases from V and 0 bases from J, leaving 14 bases between. The CDR3 spans 16 residues. The full variable domain, completed using reference TRBV18 and TRBJ2-2, is NAGVMQNPRHLVRRRGQEARLRCSPMKGHSHVYWYRQLPEEGLKFMVYLQKENIIDESGMPKERFSAEFPKEGPSILRIQQVVRGDSAAYFCASSSQGGSNTGELFFGEGSRLTVL.

The chain combines TRBV5-4 with TRBJ1-1; D is undetermined. Germline CDR1 is SGHNT and CDR2 is YYREEE (reference sequence). Trimming cost V 0 bases and J 1 base, with 10 bases left between them. CDR3 length equals 15 residues. The CDR3 coding sequence is TGTGCCAGCAGCTTGGTGGGCAGAGAGAACACTGAAGCTTTCTTT. Its translation: CASSLVGRENTEAFF.

The chain is built from TRBV19 and TRBJ1-4; perhaps TRBD1 as D (5 bases). The CDR3 runs to 16 residues. CDR1 and CDR2 from the germline V gene are LNHDA and SQIVND (reference sequence). Trimming pared 5 bases from V and 3 bases from J, leaving 16 bases between. The CDR3 region is CASSAPAGKANEKLFF. CDR3 DNA: TGTGCCAGTAGTGCCCCCGCAGGGAAGGCTAATGAAAAACTGTTTTTT.

A single count supports this clone. V is TRBV19 and J is TRBJ1-2, with unresolved D. This CDR3 is 14 amino acids long. V was clipped by 7 bases and J by 1 base, with 13 bases between them. Germline V gene lookup returns CDR1 LNHDA and CDR2 SQIVND (reference sequence). The CDR3, as DNA: TGTGCCAGTACACCGAGGGCCTTTAACTATGGCTACACCTTC. The encoded protein is CASTPRAFNYGYTF.

This chain joins TRBV7-2 and TRBJ1-3, with D uncertain. Trimming took 5 bases from V and 2 from J, leaving 19 bases between them. Per germline, CDR1 SGHTA and CDR2 FQGNSA. The CDR3 covers 17 residues. The CDR3 sequence is CASSQRTGMLAGNTIYF. The CDR3 DNA reads as TGTGCCAGCAGCCAAAGAACCGGGATGCTTGCTGGAAACACCATATATTTT.

The chain is built from TRBV6-4 and TRBJ2-2; 9 nucleotides match TRBD2. The V gene's germline CDR1 is MRHNA and CDR2 SNTAGT. V shed 5 bases, J shed 4 bases, and the junction held 5 bases outside the gene matches. The CDR3 runs to 15 residues. The CDR3, as DNA: TGTGCCAGCAGTTTACTAGCGGGTGCCACCGGGGAGCTGTTTTTT. Amino acid sequence: CASSLLAGATGELFF.

The rearrangement uses TRBV5-1 and TRBJ2-1; 10 positions agree with TRBD1. Germline V lookup: CDR1 SGHRS, CDR2 YFSETQ. CDR3 length equals 17 residues. Unmatched junction bases numbered 9, after V lost 4 bases and J lost 2 bases. CDR3 coding DNA: TGCGCCAGCAGCATAATCACCGGGACAGGGGCCTACAATGAGCAGTTCTTC. Translated: CASSIITGTGAYNEQFF.

The chain links TRBV18 to TRBJ1-1; D perhaps matches TRBD1 (5 bases). This CDR3 is built from 11 residues. Germline V CDR1 and CDR2: KGHSH, LQKENI. V lost 3 bases, J lost 8 bases, and 7 bases lay in between. CDR3 in amino acids: CASSPGGEAFF. The CDR3 DNA follows: TGTGCCAGCTCACCCGGGGGGGAAGCTTTCTTT.

The rearrangement joins TRBV28 to TRBJ1-2; 7 nucleotides match TRBD1. CDR3 length: 14 residues. The trim removed 4 bases at V and 0 bases at J, leaving 2 bases unmatched. CDR1 is MDHEN, CDR2 SYDVKM, per germline. In DNA, the CDR3 is TGTGCCAGCAGTTCAGGGGGAGCTAACTATGGCTACACCTTC. Encoded protein: CASSSGGANYGYTF.

In this sample, this clone turned up a few times. The rearrangement joins TRBV6-5 to TRBJ1-2, with D unresolved. Germline CDR1 reads MNHEY; CDR2 reads SVGAGI. The CDR3 runs to 12 residues. V lost 7 bases to trimming and J lost 3 bases, with 9 bases between them. This CDR3 reads CASTGPHYGYTF. The CDR3 DNA reads TGTGCCAGCACGGGTCCGCACTATGGCTACACCTTC.

The chain joins TRBV2 to TRBJ1-4, with D unresolved. The CDR3 sequence is 13 residues long. Germline values: CDR1 SNHLY, CDR2 FYNNEI. V lost 0 bases, J lost 7 bases, and 6 bases lay in between. The CDR3 spells CASSEAEGEKLFF. CDR3 nucleotide sequence: TGTGCCAGCAGTGAAGCGGAGGGTGAAAAACTGTTTTTT. Full variable domain (outside the CDR3, taken from reference TRBV2 and TRBJ1-4): EPEVTQTPSHQVTQMGQEVILRCVPISNHLYFYWYRQILGQKVEFLVSFYNNEISEKSEIFDDQFSVERPDGSNFTLKIRSTKLEDSAMYFCASSEAEGEKLFFGSGTQLSVL.

The rearrangement joins TRBV7-3 to TRBJ2-1; TRBD2 aligns across 8 bases. The CDR3 extends over 14 amino acids. Looked up from germline, CDR1 is SGHTA and CDR2 is FQGTGA. V shed 3 bases, J shed 7 bases, and the junction held 5 bases outside the gene matches. The chain's CDR3 is CASSFAGGANEQFF. The CDR3 coding sequence is TGTGCCAGCAGCTTCGCGGGGGGAGCGAATGAGCAGTTCTTC.

This clone has only a few counts. This chain links TRBV19 with TRBJ2-1, with TRBD1 matching over 7 bases. Germline V gene sequence: CDR1 LNHDA, CDR2 SQIVND (reference sequence). CDR3 length: 14 residues. J gave up 5 bases and V 4 bases, and 5 bases lay outside the gene matches. CDR3 nucleotide sequence: TGTGCCAGTAGTAGTCGGGACAGAAACAATGAGCAGTTCTTC. Translating it yields CASSSRDRNNEQFF.